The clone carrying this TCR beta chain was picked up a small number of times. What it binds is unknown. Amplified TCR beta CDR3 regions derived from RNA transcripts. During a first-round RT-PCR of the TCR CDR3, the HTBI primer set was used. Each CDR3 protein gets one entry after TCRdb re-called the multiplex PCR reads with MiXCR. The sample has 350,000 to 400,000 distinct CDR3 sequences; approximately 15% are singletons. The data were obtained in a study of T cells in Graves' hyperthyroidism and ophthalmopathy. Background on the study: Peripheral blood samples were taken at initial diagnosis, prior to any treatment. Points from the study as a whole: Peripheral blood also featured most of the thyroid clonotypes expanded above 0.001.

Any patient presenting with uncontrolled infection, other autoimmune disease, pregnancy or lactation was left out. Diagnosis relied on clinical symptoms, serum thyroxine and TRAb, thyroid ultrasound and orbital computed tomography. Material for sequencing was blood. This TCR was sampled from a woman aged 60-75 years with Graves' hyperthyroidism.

The chain's CDR3 is CASMRGRGYSNQPQHF. As DNA, the CDR3 is TGTGCCAGCATGCGTGGGCGAGGATATAGCAATCAGCCCCAGCATTTT. This chain joins TRBV2 and TRBJ1-5; no reliable D call. This CDR3 is built from 16 residues. From germline, CDR1 is SNHLY and CDR2 FYNNEI. Between the trimmed V and J ends, which lost 7 bases and 0 bases, there was a span of 16 bases. The variable domain in full, completed from reference TRBV2 and TRBJ1-5, reads EPEVTQTPSHQVTQMGQEVILRCVPISNHLYFYWYRQILGQKVEFLVSFYNNEISEKSEIFDDQFSVERPDGSNFTLKIRSTKLEDSAMYFCASMRGRGYSNQPQHFGDGTRLSIL.